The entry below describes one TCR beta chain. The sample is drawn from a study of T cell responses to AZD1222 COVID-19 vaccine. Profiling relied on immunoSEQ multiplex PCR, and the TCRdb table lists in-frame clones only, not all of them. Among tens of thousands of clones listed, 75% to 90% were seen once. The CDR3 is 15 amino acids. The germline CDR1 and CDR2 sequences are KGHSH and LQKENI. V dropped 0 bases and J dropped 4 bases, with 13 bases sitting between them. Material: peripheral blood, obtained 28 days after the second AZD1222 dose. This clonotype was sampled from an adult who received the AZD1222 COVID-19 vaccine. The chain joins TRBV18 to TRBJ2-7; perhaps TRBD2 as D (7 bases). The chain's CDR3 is CASSPPARGGYEQYF. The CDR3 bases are TGTGCCAGCTCACCACCCGCTAGGGGGGGGTACGAGCAGTACTTC.